A single sample gave rise to the 8 T cell receptor beta chains below, sequenced in a study of lymphopenia after photon versus proton radiotherapy. TCRdb's table, derived via immunoSEQ multiplex PCR, lists solely in-frame clones and lacks some. The table has over 35,000 clones, about 86% seen once; the top ten hold 10%. The sample consisted of peripheral blood, taken from a patient treated with proton-based radiotherapy. The receptors here all came from an older woman with pancreatic cancer. Some clones in this sample may be carry-over from other donors' samples.

This CDR3 reads CASSLGEGGREQFF. CDR3 coding DNA: TGTGCCAGCAGCTTGGGGGAAGGCGGGAGAGAGCAGTTCTTC. The J gene is TRBJ2-1, the V gene TRBV5-4; 7 bases map to TRBD2. CDR1 SGHNT and CDR2 YYREEE come from the germline V gene (reference sequence). V dropped 0 bases and J dropped 10; count of bases not matched to a gene: 7. This CDR3 region has 14 residues.

The V call is TRBV2, the J call TRBJ1-2; 10 bases agree with TRBD1. V shed 6 bases, J shed 8 bases, and the junction held 6 bases outside the gene matches. This CDR3 has 13 amino acids. Germline V gene sequence: CDR1 SNHLY, CDR2 FYNNEI. CDR3 DNA: TGTGCCAGCAGAACCGGGACAGGGGACGGCTACACCTTC. Translation: CASRTGTGDGYTF.

V gene TRBV6-1 combines with J gene TRBJ2-7; weak D call: TRBD2 (6 bases). The length of the CDR3 is 16 residues. Trimming took off 3 bases at V and 5 bases at J, with 20 bases between the two ends. CDR1 is MNHNS and CDR2 is SASEGT in the germline V gene. The CDR3: CASSEYSGVSSHEQYF. The CDR3 nucleotides are TGTGCCAGCAGTGAGTATTCGGGAGTCTCGTCGCACGAGCAGTACTTC.

V gene TRBV25-1 combines with J gene TRBJ1-1, with D hard to call. Trimming removed 1 base at V and 11 bases at J, with 11 bases between. Per the germline V gene, CDR1 is MGHDK and CDR2 is SYGVNS. This CDR3 is 12 amino acids long. As DNA, the CDR3 is TGTGCCAGCAGTGAATTGGGGTTAGCTGCTTTCTTT. Residues: CASSELGLAAFF.

The chain employs TRBV29-1 and TRBJ2-3; 8 nucleotides agree with TRBD1. Germline values: CDR1 SQVTM, CDR2 ANQGSEA. V lost 0 bases to trimming and J lost 0 bases; unmatched junction nucleotides: 2. This CDR3 contains 15 residues. The DNA for the CDR3 is TGCAGCGTTGAAGATTGGACAGGGAGCACAGATACGCAGTATTTT. This codes for CSVEDWTGSTDTQYF.

This chain connects TRBV28 to TRBJ2-1, with 10 nucleotides matching TRBD2. Germline V gene lookup returns CDR1 MDHEN and CDR2 SYDVKM. CDR3 length equals 16 residues. V gave up 5 bases and J gave up 6 bases; unmatched junction bases: 10. CDR3 sequence: CASSPLAGASLNEQFF. In DNA form, the CDR3 reads TGTGCCAGCAGTCCTCTAGCGGGAGCCTCCCTCAATGAGCAGTTCTTC.

The V and J genes are TRBV19 and TRBJ1-2; no definite D call. V was pared by 10 bases and J by 4 bases, with 16 bases between. Germline lookup yields CDR1 LNHDA and CDR2 SQIVND (reference sequence). The CDR3 spans 13 residues. The CDR3 region has the DNA TGTGCCACACAATCGGCAGAGGCCTATGGCTACACCTTC. Its translation is CATQSAEAYGYTF.

The chain employs TRBV29-1 and TRBJ2-1; 15 nucleotides align to TRBD2. This CDR3 comprises 17 residues. Germline CDR1 and CDR2: SQVTM and ANQGSEA. V shed 3 bases and J 2 bases; nucleotides not matched to a gene: 5. As DNA, the CDR3 is TGCAGCGTTGATCGGACTAGCGGGAGGGGACCCTACAATGAGCAGTTCTTC. Its protein is CSVDRTSGRGPYNEQFF.